This record covers a single TCR beta chain. The data are from a study of blood T cell repertoires in COVID-19. Overall study: Samples taken during acute and convalescent COVID-19 were collected in the United States, Italy and Spain.

How the authors handled the data: Amplification of reference gene primers provided the estimated nucleated cell counts. Sequencing used immunoSEQ multiplex PCR; TCRdb keeps in-frame clones, though not all of them. V, J and clone size were drawn from that table, and D and trimming were deduced from the DNA. The sample yields approximately 190,000 clones, about 80% seen once. The CDR3 is 16 residues long. The chain is built from TRBV21-1 and TRBJ1-1; the listed D gene, TRBD1, was not tested against the DNA. TRBV21-1 is noted as a pseudogene. The sequence derives from a man in his fifties or sixties with acute or convalescent COVID-19. The sample comprised peripheral blood. Here the CDR3 reads CASSSRDRGSRTEAFF. As DNA, the CDR3 is TGTGCCAGCAGCTCCCGGGACAGGGGTTCTCGGACTGAAGCTTTCTTT.